The 26 T cell receptor beta chains presented below share a single source sample, sequenced in a study of human T cells and chemical hapten exposure. Specified time point: pre-sensitization, week 0. The treatment was: therapeutic diphenylcyclopropenone sensitization with weekly scalp DPC. TCRdb recomputed calls from the RACE reads with MiXCR, one row per CDR3 protein. The repertoire holds tens of thousands of distinct CDR3 sequences, with around 10% as singletons. This specimen consisted of whole blood, obtained in connection with sensitization to the hapten diphenylcyclopropenone (DPC). These receptors all stem from a woman aged 40 to 50 with alopecia areata. Some clones in this sample may be carry-over from other donors' samples.

There are many counts of this clonotype. V is TRBV4-2 and J is TRBJ1-1; D gene unclear. This CDR3 is 13 amino acids long. Germline V gene lookup returns CDR1 LGHNA and CDR2 YNFKEQ. The V gene lost 2 bases and the J gene lost 13 bases, with 17 bases spanning the gap. This chain's CDR3 is CASSQLLRTEGFF. CDR3 in DNA: TGTGCCAGCAGCCAACTCCTGAGGACCGAGGGTTTCTTT.

This clonotype showed up just a few times. The chain couples TRBV7-2 to TRBJ2-6; D is undetermined. Trimming took off 3 bases at V and 4 bases at J, with 4 bases between the two ends. The CDR3 totals 13 residues. In germline, CDR1 is SGHTA, CDR2 FQGNSA. The CDR3 nucleotides read TGTGCCAGCAGCTTCAAAGGGGCCAACGTCCTGACTTTC. This codes for CASSFKGANVLTF. The full variable domain, with the rest looked up from reference TRBV7-2 and TRBJ2-6, is GAGVSQSPSNKVTEKGKDVELRCDPISGHTALYWYRQSLGQGLEFLIYFQGNSAPDKSGLPSDRFSAERTGGSVSTLTIQRTQQEDSAVYLCASSFKGANVLTFGAGSRLTVL.

This clonotype was detected ten times or more. The rearrangement links TRBV5-4 to TRBJ2-4; D gene ambiguous. CDR3 length: 14 amino acids. V dropped 1 base and J dropped 7 bases, with 12 bases sitting between them. The V gene's germline CDR1 is SGHNT and CDR2 YYREEE (reference sequence). CDR3 bases: TGTGCCAGCAGCTTGTCGAGTCTAGGGAACATTCAGTACTTC. It is translated as CASSLSSLGNIQYF.

This clonotype was seen ten or more times. This sequence joins TRBV6-6 and TRBJ1-5, with D unclear. V lost 11 bases, J lost 4 bases, and 15 bases lay in between. The CDR3 has 13 residues. The germline V gene has CDR1 MNHNY and CDR2 SVGAGI (reference sequence). The CDR3 DNA sequence: TGTGCCGTAAGAACAGTTTTGAATCAGCCCCAGCATTTT. Its translation is CAVRTVLNQPQHF.

The chain links TRBV10-3 to TRBJ2-5; D is unresolved. Deletions cut 4 bases from V and 5 bases from J, with 8 bases between. The CDR3 sequence is 12 residues long. CDR1 and CDR2 (germline): ENHRY, SYGVKD. CDR3 sequence: CAISASDETQYF. The CDR3 nucleotides are TGTGCCATCAGTGCCAGTGATGAGACCCAGTACTTC.

This clonotype was detected ten times or more. V usage is TRBV5-1 and J usage is TRBJ1-4, with D perhaps matching TRBD1 (5 bases). CDR3 length: 14 amino acids. V dropped 4 bases and J dropped 4 bases, with 11 bases sitting between them. In germline, CDR1 is SGHRS, CDR2 YFSETQ. The CDR3, as DNA: TGCGCCAGCAGCGCAGGGCCCGGTAATGAAAAACTGTTTTTT. Protein sequence: CASSAGPGNEKLFF.

The chain links TRBV4-3 to TRBJ1-2, with D maybe TRBD1 (6 bases). The germline V gene has CDR1 LGHNA and CDR2 YSLEER. The germline V and J ends were trimmed by 0 bases and 6 bases, with 14 bases remaining between them. The CDR3 sequence is 15 residues long. CDR3 sequence: CASSQDMGEGDGYTF. CDR3 bases: TGCGCCAGCAGCCAAGATATGGGAGAGGGGGATGGCTACACCTTC.

The gene calls are TRBV25-1 and TRBJ1-2, with a possible D match to TRBD1 (6 bases). Trimming took off 0 bases at V and 6 bases at J, with 14 bases between the two ends. This CDR3 contains 15 residues. Germline CDR1 reads MGHDK; CDR2 reads SYGVNS. CDR3 region: CASSEYRGGSNGYTF. Written as DNA, the CDR3 is TGTGCCAGCAGTGAATATCGTGGGGGCTCGAATGGCTACACCTTC.

This clonotype was detected ten times or more. This chain connects TRBV28 to TRBJ2-1; perhaps TRBD2 as D (5 bases). Germline V lookup: CDR1 MDHEN, CDR2 SYDVKM. The CDR3 has 16 residues. V was clipped by 4 bases and J by 0 bases, with 13 bases between them. CDR3 amino acids: CASSSRGRGSYNEQFF. The CDR3 nucleotides are TGTGCCAGCAGTTCCCGCGGTCGGGGCTCCTACAATGAGCAGTTCTTC.

This chain joins TRBV27 and TRBJ1-3, with 8 bases identical to TRBD1. Germline CDR1 is MNHEY and CDR2 is SMNVEV (reference sequence). This CDR3 spans 15 amino acids. With 4 bases clipped from V and 6 bases from J, the junction kept 8 bases outside the gene matches. The CDR3 protein is CASSSRQGAANTIYF. CDR3 nucleotides: TGTGCCAGCAGTTCGCGCCAGGGGGCCGCAAACACCATATATTTT.

In its sample, this clonotype was seen many times. V is TRBV19 and J is TRBJ2-1; possible D gene TRBD1, 6 bases. Trimming cost V 5 bases and J 1 base, with 9 bases left between them. Germline V lookup: CDR1 LNHDA, CDR2 SQIVND (reference sequence). This CDR3 has 14 amino acids. The CDR3 here is CASSPQGSYNEQFF. As DNA, the CDR3 is TGTGCCAGTAGTCCACAGGGATCCTACAATGAGCAGTTCTTC. The variable domain in full, completed from reference TRBV19 and TRBJ2-1, reads DGGITQSPKYLFRKEGQNVTLSCEQNLNHDAMYWYRQDPGQGLRLIYYSQIVNDFQKGDIAEGYSVSREKKESFPLTVTSAQKNPTAFYLCASSPQGSYNEQFFGPGTRLTVL.

This clonotype was observed at least ten times. The rearrangement links TRBV6-5 to TRBJ1-2; tentatively, D is TRBD1 (5 bases). Germline CDR1 MNHEY, CDR2 SVGAGI. V gave up 0 bases and J gave up 4 bases, with 12 bases separating them. The CDR3 runs 15 residues. CDR3: CASSYSFGQGYGYTF. CDR3 nucleotides: TGTGCCAGCAGTTACTCCTTTGGGCAGGGCTATGGCTACACCTTC.

This chain connects TRBV7-2 to TRBJ2-7; the D gene could be TRBD1 or TRBD2 (5 bases each). V was cut by 1 base and J by 4 bases, with 11 bases left in between. This CDR3 spans 14 amino acids. The germline V gene encodes CDR1 SGHTA and CDR2 FQGNSA. The CDR3 sequence: CASSLGGREYEQYF. CDR3 bases: TGTGCCAGCAGCTTAGGGGGGAGAGAGTACGAGCAGTACTTC.

The chain links TRBV7-8 to TRBJ2-7; no firm D call. This CDR3 has 13 amino acids. The V and J ends lost 8 bases and 3 bases respectively, with 14 bases between them. Germline lookup yields CDR1 SGHVS and CDR2 FQNEAQ. In nucleotides, the CDR3 is TGTGCCAGCCGCCACCTAAACCTCTACGAGCAGTACTTC. As protein: CASRHLNLYEQYF.

This clonotype showed up many times. The chain couples TRBV4-1 to TRBJ2-2, with D unclear. V was pared by 1 base and J by 6 bases, with 18 bases between. The CDR3 loop spans 17 amino acids. From germline, CDR1 is MGHRA and CDR2 YSYEKL. CDR3 sequence: CASSQVDMGFGSGELFF. CDR3 DNA sequence: TGCGCCAGCAGCCAAGTCGACATGGGATTTGGGTCCGGGGAGCTGTTTTTT.

This clonotype was observed a few times. The chain couples TRBV7-2 to TRBJ2-1; D gene unclear. There are 16 residues in the CDR3. The V gene lost 4 bases and the J gene lost 4 bases, with 17 bases spanning the gap. The germline CDR1 and CDR2 sequences are SGHTA and FQGNSA. As DNA, the CDR3 is TGTGCCAGCAGCTCGCGTGCCCTGGACGGTTACAATGAGCAGTTCTTC. Protein: CASSSRALDGYNEQFF.

There are a few counts of this clonotype. V and J are TRBV28 and TRBJ1-5, with D hard to call. Germline V CDR1 and CDR2: MDHEN, SYDVKM. The CDR3 is 13 residues long. V shed 9 bases and J shed 2 bases, with 11 bases lying between them. The CDR3 nucleotides are TGTGCCAGGGCCCTAGTTTGCAATCAGCCCCAGCATTTT. Amino acid sequence: CARALVCNQPQHF.

Only a few counts were recorded for this clonotype. The V gene is TRBV21-1, the J gene TRBJ1-5. TRBV21-1 is a pseudogene locus. This CDR3 has 15 amino acids. CDR3 residues: CARSPWGLSNQPQHF. CDR3 coding DNA: TGTGCCAGAAGTCCCTGGGGTCTCAGCAATCAGCCCCAGCATTTT.

The J gene is TRBJ1-3, the V gene TRBV7-6; D is uncertain. V lost 0 bases, J lost 2 bases, and 11 bases lay in between. Per the germline V gene, CDR1 is SGHVS and CDR2 is FNYEAQ. CDR3 length: 16 residues. DNA for the CDR3: TGTGCCAGCAGCTTAGCTGGGGTGGGCCCTGGAAACACCATATATTTT. Encoded protein: CASSLAGVGPGNTIYF.

The table lists this clonotype with many counts. V usage is TRBV7-8 and J usage is TRBJ2-3, with 10 bases lining up with TRBD2. The junction had 6 bases not matched to a gene; V was cut back by 10 bases and J by 2 bases. CDR1 is SGHVS, CDR2 FQNEAQ, per germline. CDR3 length equals 14 residues. The CDR3 DNA follows: TGTGCCACCGGACTAGCGGCAAACACAGATACGCAGTATTTT. Translating it yields CATGLAANTDTQYF.

The rearrangement joins TRBV29-1 to TRBJ2-5; 9 bases align to TRBD1. Germline assignment: CDR1 SQVTM and CDR2 ANQGSEA. Unmatched junction bases numbered 5, after V lost 2 bases and J lost 4 bases. The CDR3 has 14 residues. For the CDR3, the DNA is TGCAGCGTTGAACAAACAGGGGGCCGAGAGACCCAGTACTTC. It translates to CSVEQTGGRETQYF.

The sample holds many counts of this clonotype. This chain's CDR3 is CASSRLAGGQNTGELFF. CDR3 DNA: TGTGCCAGCAGTCGACTAGCGGGGGGCCAGAACACCGGGGAGCTGTTTTTT. The chain recombines TRBV7-2 with TRBJ2-2; 13 positions agree with TRBD2. This CDR3 has 17 amino acids. The V segment lost 6 bases and the J segment 1 base; nucleotides outside the gene matches: 5. CDR1 is SGHTA, CDR2 FQGNSA, per germline.

About this clonotype itself: Given a much more abundant clone one base away, this may be a read error. This rearrangement joins TRBV12-3 or TRBV12-4 to TRBJ2-7; TRBD1 agrees at 9 bases. With 5 bases clipped from V and 3 bases from J, the junction kept 2 bases outside the gene matches. The CDR3 covers 13 residues. CDR3 residues: CASSGTGYYEQYF. The CDR3 DNA sequence: TGTGCCAGCAGTGGGACAGGGTACTACGAGCAGTACTTC.

This clonotype was seen ten or more times. This chain links TRBV7-9 with TRBJ2-1; 7 positions agree with TRBD2. Germline lookup yields CDR1 SEHNR and CDR2 FQNEAQ (reference sequence). The CDR3 has 15 amino acids. The V segment lost 6 bases and the J segment 0 bases; nucleotides outside the gene matches: 5. The CDR3 DNA reads as TGTGCCAGCAGAAAGCGGGATAGCTCCTACAATGAGCAGTTCTTC. Encoded protein: CASRKRDSSYNEQFF.

This clonotype was counted a few times. The chain carries TRBV3-1 and TRBJ1-5; D call uncertain. The germline V gene encodes CDR1 LGHDT and CDR2 YNNKEL (reference sequence). The CDR3 sequence is 13 residues long. V lost 4 bases, J lost 6 bases, and 10 bases lay in between. The chain's CDR3 is CASSPMGGQPQHF. DNA of the CDR3: TGTGCCAGCAGCCCAATGGGAGGTCAGCCCCAGCATTTT.

On this clonotype: A single base separates this from a much larger clone, so it may be a read error. The V gene is TRBV10-2, the J gene TRBJ1-1; D gene unclear. CDR1 WSHSY and CDR2 SAAADI come from the germline V gene. The CDR3 length is 11 residues. The V gene lost 11 bases and the J gene lost 1 base, with 8 bases spanning the gap. The CDR3 region has the DNA TGCGCCGGCCGGGGGAACACTGAAGCTTTCTTT. Translation: CAGRGNTEAFF.